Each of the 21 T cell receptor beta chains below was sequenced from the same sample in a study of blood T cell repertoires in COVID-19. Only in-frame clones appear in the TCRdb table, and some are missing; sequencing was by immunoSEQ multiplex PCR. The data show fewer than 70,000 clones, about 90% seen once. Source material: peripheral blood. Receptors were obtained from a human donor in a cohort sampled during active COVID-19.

This chain's CDR3 is CASSLSGTNAGYTF. CDR3 nucleotides: TGTGCCAGCAGTTTATCCGGGACAAATGCTGGCTACACCTTC. The chain carries TRBV28 and TRBJ1-2; D is perhaps TRBD1 (6 bases). V lost 1 base, J lost 7 bases, and 13 bases lay in between. The CDR3 spans 14 residues. The germline gives CDR1 MDHEN, CDR2 SYDVKM.

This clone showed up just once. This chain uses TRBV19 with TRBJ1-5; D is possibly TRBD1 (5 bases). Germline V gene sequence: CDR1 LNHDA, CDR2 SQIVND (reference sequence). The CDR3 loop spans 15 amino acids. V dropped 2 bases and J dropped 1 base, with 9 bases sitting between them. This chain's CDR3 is CASSITGVSNQPQHF. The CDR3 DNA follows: TGTGCCAGTAGTATAACAGGCGTAAGCAATCAGCCCCAGCATTTT.

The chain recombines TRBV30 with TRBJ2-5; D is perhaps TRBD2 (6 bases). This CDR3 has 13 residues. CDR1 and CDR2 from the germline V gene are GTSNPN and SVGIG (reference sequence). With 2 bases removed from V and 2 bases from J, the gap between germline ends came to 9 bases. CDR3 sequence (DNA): TGTGCCTGGAGTTCCGGGGGTCAAGAGACCCAGTACTTC. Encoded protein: CAWSSGGQETQYF.

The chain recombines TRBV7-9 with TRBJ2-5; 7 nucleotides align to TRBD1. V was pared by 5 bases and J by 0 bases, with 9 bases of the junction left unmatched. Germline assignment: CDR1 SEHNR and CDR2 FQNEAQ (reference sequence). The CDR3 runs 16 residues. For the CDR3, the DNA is TGTGCCAGCAGCCGGCCCCGGACAGGAAACCAAGAGACCCAGTACTTC. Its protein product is CASSRPRTGNQETQYF.

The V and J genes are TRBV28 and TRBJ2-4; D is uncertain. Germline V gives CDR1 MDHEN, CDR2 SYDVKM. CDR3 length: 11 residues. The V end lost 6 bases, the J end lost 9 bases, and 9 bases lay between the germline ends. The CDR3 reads CASSTPGIQYF. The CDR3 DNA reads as TGTGCCAGCAGCACCCCGGGCATTCAGTACTTC.

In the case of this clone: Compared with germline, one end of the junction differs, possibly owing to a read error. In DNA, the CDR3 is TGTGCTAGCAGCGCCGGACAGGGGTTCTCCTACGAGCAGTACTTC. Translated, it gives CASSAGQGFSYEQYF. V usage is TRBV7-7 and J usage is TRBJ2-7; the match to TRBD1 covers 9 bases. Germline-derived CDR1 and CDR2 are SSHAT and FNYEAQ (reference sequence). There are 15 residues in the CDR3.

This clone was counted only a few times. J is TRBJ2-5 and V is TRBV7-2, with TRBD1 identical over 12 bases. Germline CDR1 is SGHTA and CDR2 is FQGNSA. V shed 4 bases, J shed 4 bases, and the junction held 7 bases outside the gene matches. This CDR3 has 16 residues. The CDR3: CASSYQGQGASETQYF. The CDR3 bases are TGTGCCAGCAGCTACCAGGGACAGGGGGCGTCAGAGACCCAGTACTTC.

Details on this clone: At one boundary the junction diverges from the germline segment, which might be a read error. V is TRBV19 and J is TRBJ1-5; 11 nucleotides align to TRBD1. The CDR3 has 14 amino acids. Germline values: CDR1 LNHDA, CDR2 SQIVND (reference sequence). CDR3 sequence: CASISGQGAGAWYF. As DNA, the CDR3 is TGTGCCAGTATCTCAGGACAGGGGGCAGGGGCCTGGTATTTT.

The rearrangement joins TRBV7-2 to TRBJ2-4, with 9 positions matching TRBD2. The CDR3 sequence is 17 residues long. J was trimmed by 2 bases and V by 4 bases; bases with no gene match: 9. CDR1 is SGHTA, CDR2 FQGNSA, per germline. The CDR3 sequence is CASSSRGTSLSKNIQYF. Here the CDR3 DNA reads TGTGCCAGCAGCTCTCGCGGGACTAGCCTATCCAAAAACATTCAGTACTTC.

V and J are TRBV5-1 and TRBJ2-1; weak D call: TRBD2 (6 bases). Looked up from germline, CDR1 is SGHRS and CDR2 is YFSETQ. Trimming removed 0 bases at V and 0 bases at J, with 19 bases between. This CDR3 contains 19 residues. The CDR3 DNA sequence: TGCGCCAGCAGCTTGGTTGGCGGGACTCCGTTCAGCTCCTACAATGAGCAGTTCTTC. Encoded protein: CASSLVGGTPFSSYNEQFF.

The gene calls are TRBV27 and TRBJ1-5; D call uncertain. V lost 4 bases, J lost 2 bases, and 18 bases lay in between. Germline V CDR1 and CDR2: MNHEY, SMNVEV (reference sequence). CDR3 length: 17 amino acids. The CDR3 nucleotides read TGTGCCAGCAGTTCCCGGGGTGTAAGTTGGCGCAATCAGCCCCAGCATTTT. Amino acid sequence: CASSSRGVSWRNQPQHF.

CDR3 in amino acids: CASSISGREVEQFF. CDR3 in DNA: TGCGCCAGCAGCATTAGCGGGAGAGAGGTTGAGCAGTTCTTC. V and J are TRBV5-1 and TRBJ2-1, with TRBD2 matching over 9 bases. Trimming at V came to 4 bases and at J to 9 bases, leaving 8 bases not matched to a gene. This CDR3 has 14 residues. In germline, CDR1 is SGHRS, CDR2 YFSETQ.

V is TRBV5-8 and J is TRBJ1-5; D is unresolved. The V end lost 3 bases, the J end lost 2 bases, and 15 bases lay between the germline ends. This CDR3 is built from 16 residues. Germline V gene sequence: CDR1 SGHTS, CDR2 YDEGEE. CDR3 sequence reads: CASSSSLRAGNQPQHF. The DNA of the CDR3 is TGTGCCAGCAGCTCCAGTCTGAGGGCTGGCAATCAGCCCCAGCATTTT.

Here the CDR3 DNA reads TGTGCCAGCAGCCGCGGACAGGGGAATGAAAAACTGTTTTTT. It is translated as CASSRGQGNEKLFF. The gene calls are TRBV7-2 and TRBJ1-4; 9 nucleotides match TRBD1. Unmatched junction bases numbered 3, after V lost 5 bases and J lost 5 bases. The CDR3 covers 14 residues. CDR1 and CDR2 (germline): SGHTA, FQGNSA.

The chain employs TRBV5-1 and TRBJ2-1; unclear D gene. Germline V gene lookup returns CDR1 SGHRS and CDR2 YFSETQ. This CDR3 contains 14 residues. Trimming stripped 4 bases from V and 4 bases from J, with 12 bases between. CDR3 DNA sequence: TGCGCCAGCAGCCCTCCGAACAAGTACAATGAGCAGTTCTTC. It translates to CASSPPNKYNEQFF. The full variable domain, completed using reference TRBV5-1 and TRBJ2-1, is KAGVTQTPRYLIKTRGQQVTLSCSPISGHRSVSWYQQTPGQGLQFLFEYFSETQRNKGNFPGRFSGRQFSNSRSEMNVSTLELGDSALYLCASSPPNKYNEQFFGPGTRLTVL.

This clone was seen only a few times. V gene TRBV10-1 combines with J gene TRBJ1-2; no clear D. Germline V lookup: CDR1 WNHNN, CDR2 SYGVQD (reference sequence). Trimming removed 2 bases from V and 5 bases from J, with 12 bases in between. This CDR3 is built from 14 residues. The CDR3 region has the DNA TGCGCCAGCAGTGAGACCAAGTCCGGGTATGGCTACACCTTC. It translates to CASSETKSGYGYTF.

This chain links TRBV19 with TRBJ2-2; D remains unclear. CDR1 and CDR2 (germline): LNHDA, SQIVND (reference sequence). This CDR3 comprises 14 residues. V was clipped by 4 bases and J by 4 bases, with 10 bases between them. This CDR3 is CASSTETITGELFF. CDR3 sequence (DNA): TGTGCCAGTAGTACGGAGACCATCACCGGGGAGCTGTTTTTT.

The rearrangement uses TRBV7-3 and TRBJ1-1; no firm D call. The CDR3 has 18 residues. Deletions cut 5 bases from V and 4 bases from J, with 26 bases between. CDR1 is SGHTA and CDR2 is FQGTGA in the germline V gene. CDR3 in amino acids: CASSPEKLNSARGTEAFF. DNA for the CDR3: TGTGCCAGCAGCCCAGAAAAGTTAAACAGTGCTCGGGGCACTGAAGCTTTCTTT.

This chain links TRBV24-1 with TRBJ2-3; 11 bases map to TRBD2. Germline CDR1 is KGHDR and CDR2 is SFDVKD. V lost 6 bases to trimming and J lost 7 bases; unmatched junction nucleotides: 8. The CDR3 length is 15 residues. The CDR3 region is CATSPSGGMMYTQYF. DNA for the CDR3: TGTGCCACCAGTCCTAGCGGGGGGATGATGTATACGCAGTATTTT.

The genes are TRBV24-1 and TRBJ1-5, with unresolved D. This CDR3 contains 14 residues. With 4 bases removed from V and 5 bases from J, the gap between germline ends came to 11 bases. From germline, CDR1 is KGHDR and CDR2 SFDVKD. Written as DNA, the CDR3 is TGTGCCACCAGTGACCTCGGGAGGGATCAGCCCCAGCATTTT. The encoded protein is CATSDLGRDQPQHF.

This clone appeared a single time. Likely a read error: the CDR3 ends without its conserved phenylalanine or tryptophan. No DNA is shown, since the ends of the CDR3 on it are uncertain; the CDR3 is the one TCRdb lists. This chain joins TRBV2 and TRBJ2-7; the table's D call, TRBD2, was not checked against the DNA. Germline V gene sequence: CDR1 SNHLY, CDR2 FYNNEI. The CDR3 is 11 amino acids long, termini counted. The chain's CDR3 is CASTLGVRERL.